The source of this T cell receptor beta chain is a study of CXCR3-negative and CXCR3-positive naive CD8 T cells (dated by TCRdb to between 2018 and 2021). Regarding the study in general: In total, 130 million to 150 million TRB reads were obtained, or roughly 1.5 +/- 0.3 million reads per library. Diversity and physicochemical repertoire analyses were performed on 11 donors pooled from two independent experiments. The TRBV-TRBJ cluster analysis covered naive subsets from 5 or 6 donors and memory cells from 3 donors.

Study-wide findings and limitations: Both naive subsets had comparably high repertoire diversity, while memory CD8+ T cells had much lower repertoire diversity. Freshly isolated PBMCs were used for most assays because CXCR3 expression partially decreased after cryopreservation. Compared with CXCR3-negative naive cells, CXCR3-positive naive cells had TRB CDR3s with higher hydrophobicity (lower Kidera factor 4), lower energy, and higher strength and volume indices. Because surface CD5, which is linked to self-reactivity in mice, was comparable between the naive subsets, TCR interaction strength was also inferred from TRB CDR3 physicochemical properties. Within the same donor, TRBV-TRBJ usage looked similar between naive CXCR3-negative and CXCR3-positive cells, but memory cells had distinct patterns.

Sequencing relied on a NextSeq 550. The Human TCR Profiling Kit (MiLaboratory) was used to prepare UMI-labeled 5' RACE TRB cDNA libraries. The full amount of extracted RNA was used for cDNA synthesis, and the full amount of resulting cDNA was used for PCR amplification. Libraries were prepared in parallel with an identical number of PCR cycles. Per the original workflow: About 53,000 +/- 10,000 unique UMI-labeled TRB cDNA molecules per library were extracted with MIGEC and MiXCR, with at least two reads per UMI required. On average, about 40,000 +/- 10,000 functional in-frame TRB CDR3 nucleotide clonotypes lacking stop codons were found per library. Diversity metrics, including normalized Shannon-Wiener and Chao1, were computed in VDJtools after downsampling to 5000 UMI-labeled TRB molecules per sample. VDJtools was used to calculate clonotype-size-weighted physicochemical properties of the central five CDR3 residues, namely interaction energy, strength, volume and Kidera factor 4. Following TCRdb reprocessing, every CDR3 protein sequence forms one entry, and DNA is not provided. The V and J calls were determined by TCRdb, not by the authors. The table kept for this sample lists approximately 88,000 distinct CDR3 sequences. In total, the top ten clones hold over 0.4% of the sample.

On this clonotype: Its antigen is still unknown.

For each CD8+ T cell subset, flow sorting was done in triplicate, and roughly 310,000 cells per subset went directly into RLT lysis buffer. To keep memory contaminants out, a stringent definition of naive CD8+ T cells was applied: CD45RO-CCR7+CD27+CD95-. Peripheral blood mononuclear cells were isolated from buffy coats by standard density gradient centrifugation. A FACSAria III was used to flow-sort naive CXCR3-negative and CXCR3-positive CD8+ T cells. Total RNA was extracted from sorted cells using an RNeasy Mini Kit. The CDR3 has 14 amino acids, counting the end cysteine and phenylalanine. DNA is not on record. The germline V gene sets CDR1 to SQVTM and CDR2 to ANQGSEA.

The sequenced sample was naive CXCR3+ CD8+ T cells from blood. Reading the label with the study, this specimen's cell subset or site is: CD45RO-CCR7+CD27+CD95- naive CD8+ T cells expressing CXCR3 (TNR3+). The chain uses TRBV29-1 and TRBJ2-7; TCRdb returns TRBD1, unconfirmable since there is no DNA. This TCR derives from a human donor in good health. Some clones in this sample may be carry-over from other donors' samples. The CDR3 region reads CSVPALADSYEQYF.